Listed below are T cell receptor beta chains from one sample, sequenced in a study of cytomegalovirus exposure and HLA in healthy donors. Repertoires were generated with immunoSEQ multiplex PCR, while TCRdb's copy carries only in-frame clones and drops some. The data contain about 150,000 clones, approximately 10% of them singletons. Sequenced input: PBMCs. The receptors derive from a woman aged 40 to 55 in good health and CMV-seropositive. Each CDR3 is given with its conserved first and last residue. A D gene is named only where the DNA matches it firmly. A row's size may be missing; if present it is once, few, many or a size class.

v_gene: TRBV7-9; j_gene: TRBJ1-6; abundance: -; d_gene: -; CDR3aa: CASSEAGGRGNSPLHF; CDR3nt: TGTGCCAGCAGCGAAGCGGGGGGGCGAGGGAATTCACCCCTCCACTTT
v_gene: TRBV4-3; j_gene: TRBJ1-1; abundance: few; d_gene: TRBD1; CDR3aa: CASSQEGQAYTEAFF; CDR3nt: TGCGCCAGCAGCCAGGAGGGACAGGCATACACTGAAGCTTTCTTT
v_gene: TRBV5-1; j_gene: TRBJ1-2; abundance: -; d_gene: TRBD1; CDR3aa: CASSLNRGQDYGYTF; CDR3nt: TGCGCCAGCAGCTTAAATAGGGGGCAGGACTATGGCTACACCTTC
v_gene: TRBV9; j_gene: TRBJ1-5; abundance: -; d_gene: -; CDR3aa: CASSVDGYSNQPQHF; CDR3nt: TGTGCCAGCAGCGTAGACGGGTATAGCAATCAGCCCCAGCATTTT
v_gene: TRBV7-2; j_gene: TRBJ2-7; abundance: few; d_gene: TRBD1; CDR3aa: CASRPTGAYEQYF; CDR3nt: TGTGCCAGCAGACCGACAGGGGCCTACGAGCAGTACTTC
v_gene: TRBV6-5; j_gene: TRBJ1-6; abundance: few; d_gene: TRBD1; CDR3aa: CASRKQGINSPLHF; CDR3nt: TGTGCCAGCAGGAAACAGGGGATTAATTCACCCCTCCACTTT
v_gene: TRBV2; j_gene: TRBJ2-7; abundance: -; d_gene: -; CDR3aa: CASSEAGRGAREQYF; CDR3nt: TGTGCCAGCAGTGAAGCCGGCAGGGGGGCTAGGGAGCAGTACTTC
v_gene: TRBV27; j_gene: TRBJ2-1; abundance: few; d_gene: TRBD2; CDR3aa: CASSLLTSGGSNEQFF; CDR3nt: TGTGCCAGCAGTCTCTTGACTAGCGGGGGGTCCAATGAGCAGTTCTTC
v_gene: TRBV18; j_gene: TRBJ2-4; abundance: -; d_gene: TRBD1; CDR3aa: CASSTPGQGTKNIQYF; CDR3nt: TGTGCCAGCTCAACCCCGGGACAGGGAACCAAAAACATTCAGTACTTC
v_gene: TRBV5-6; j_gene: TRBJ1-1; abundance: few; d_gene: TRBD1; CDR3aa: CASSSSDRATEAFF; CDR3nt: TGTGCCAGCAGCTCCTCGGACAGGGCAACTGAAGCTTTCTTT
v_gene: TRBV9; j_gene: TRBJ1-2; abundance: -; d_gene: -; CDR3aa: CASKAGLKPDGYTF; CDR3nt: TGTGCCAGCAAGGCAGGGCTCAAACCTGATGGCTACACCTTC
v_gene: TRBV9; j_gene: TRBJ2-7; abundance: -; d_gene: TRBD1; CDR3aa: CASSVGTGAYEQYF; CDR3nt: TGTGCCAGCAGCGTCGGGACAGGGGCCTACGAGCAGTACTTC
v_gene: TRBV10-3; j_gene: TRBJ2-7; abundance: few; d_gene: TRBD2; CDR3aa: CAISASGGYEQYF; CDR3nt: TGTGCCATCAGTGCCTCGGGGGGATACGAGCAGTACTTC
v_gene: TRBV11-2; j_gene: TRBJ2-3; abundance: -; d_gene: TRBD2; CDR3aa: CASSLGLAESYTDTQYF; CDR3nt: TGTGCCAGCAGCTTAGGACTAGCGGAATCCTACACAGATACGCAGTATTTT
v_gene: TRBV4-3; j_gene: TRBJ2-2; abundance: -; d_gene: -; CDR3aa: CASSQRDSLNTGELFF; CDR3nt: TGCGCCAGCAGCCAGCGGGACAGCTTAAACACCGGGGAGCTGTTTTTT
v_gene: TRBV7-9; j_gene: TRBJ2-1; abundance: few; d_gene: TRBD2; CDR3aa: CASSPSVRAGGSSYNEQFF; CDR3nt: TGTGCCAGCAGCCCGTCGGTTCGAGCGGGGGGCAGCTCCTACAATGAGCAGTTCTTC
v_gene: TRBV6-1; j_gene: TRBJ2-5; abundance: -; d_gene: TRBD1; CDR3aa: CASSLRTGGMKTQYF; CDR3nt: TGTGCCAGCAGCCTTCGGACAGGGGGCATGAAGACCCAGTACTTC
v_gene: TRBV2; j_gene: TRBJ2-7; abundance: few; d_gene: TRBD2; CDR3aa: CASSVTGGREQYF; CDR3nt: TGTGCCAGCAGTGTCACGGGGGGGCGCGAGCAGTACTTC
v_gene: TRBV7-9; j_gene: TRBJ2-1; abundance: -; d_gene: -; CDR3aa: CASSYTGSSYNEQFF; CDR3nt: TGTGCCAGCAGCTACACAGGCAGCTCCTACAATGAGCAGTTCTTC
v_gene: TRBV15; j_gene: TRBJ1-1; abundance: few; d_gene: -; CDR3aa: CATSSFGLHTEAFF; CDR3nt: TGTGCCACCAGCAGTTTTGGCCTGCACACTGAAGCTTTCTTT
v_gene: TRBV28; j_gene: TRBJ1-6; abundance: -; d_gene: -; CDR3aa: CASTLKGKGPSPLHF; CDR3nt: TGTGCCAGCACCCTCAAGGGCAAGGGGCCTTCGCCCCTCCACTTT
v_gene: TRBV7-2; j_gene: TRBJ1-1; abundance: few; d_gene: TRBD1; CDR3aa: CASSLGDRVGTFF; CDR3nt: TGTGCCAGCAGCTTAGGGGACAGGGTGGGAACTTTCTTT
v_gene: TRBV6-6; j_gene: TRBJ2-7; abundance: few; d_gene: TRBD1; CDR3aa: CASSSGTGSYEQYF; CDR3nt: TGTGCCAGCAGTTCCGGGACAGGTTCCTACGAGCAGTACTTC
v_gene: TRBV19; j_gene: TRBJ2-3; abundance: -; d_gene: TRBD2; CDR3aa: CASSIGTGGGAGDTQYF; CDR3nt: TGTGCCAGTAGTATAGGGACCGGCGGGGGGGCGGGGGATACGCAGTATTTT
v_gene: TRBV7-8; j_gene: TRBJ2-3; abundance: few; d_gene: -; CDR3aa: CASSFGPADTQYF; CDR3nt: TGTGCCAGCAGCTTTGGTCCGGCAGATACGCAGTATTTT
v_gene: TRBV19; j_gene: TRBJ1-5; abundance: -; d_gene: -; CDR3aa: CASTKGRVGNQPQHF; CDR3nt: TGTGCCAGTACCAAGGGCAGGGTAGGCAATCAGCCCCAGCATTTT
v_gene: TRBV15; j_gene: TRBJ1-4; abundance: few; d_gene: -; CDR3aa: CATSRDLGNEKLFF; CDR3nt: TGTGCCACCAGCAGAGATCTCGGGAATGAAAAACTGTTTTTT
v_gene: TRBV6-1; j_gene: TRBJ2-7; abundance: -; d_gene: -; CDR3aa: CASIPGRGEYEQYF; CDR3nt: TGTGCCAGCATTCCAGGCAGGGGGGAATACGAGCAGTACTTC
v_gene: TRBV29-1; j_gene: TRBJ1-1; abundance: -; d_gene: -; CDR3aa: CSATGGGDAFF; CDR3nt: TGCAGCGCGACTGGAGGAGGGGATGCTTTCTTT
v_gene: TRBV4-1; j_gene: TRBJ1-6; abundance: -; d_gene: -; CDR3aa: CASSQDPGGDSPLHF; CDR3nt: TGCGCCAGCAGCCAAGATCCGGGGGGTGATTCACCCCTCCACTTT
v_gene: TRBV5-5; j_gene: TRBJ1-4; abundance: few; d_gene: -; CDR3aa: CASSLVAGGEKLFF; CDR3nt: TGTGCCAGCAGCTTGGTGGCGGGGGGCGAAAAACTGTTTTTT
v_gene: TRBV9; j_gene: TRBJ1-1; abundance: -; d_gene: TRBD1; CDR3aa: CASSADRGYTEAFF; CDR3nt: TGTGCCAGCAGCGCCGACAGGGGGTACACTGAAGCTTTCTTT
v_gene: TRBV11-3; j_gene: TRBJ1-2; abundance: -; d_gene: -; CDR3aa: CASSFGSSNYGYTF; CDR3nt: TGTGCCAGCAGCTTCGGTAGCTCTAACTATGGCTACACCTTC
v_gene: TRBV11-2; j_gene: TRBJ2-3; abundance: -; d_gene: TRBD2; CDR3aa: CASSLRTSGYTDTQYF; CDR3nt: TGTGCCAGCAGCTTAAGGACTAGCGGTTACACAGATACGCAGTATTTT
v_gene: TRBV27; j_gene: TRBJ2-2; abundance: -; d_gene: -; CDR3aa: CASSLSAGLNTGELFF; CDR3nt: TGTGCCAGCAGTTTATCTGCGGGACTTAACACCGGGGAGCTGTTTTTT
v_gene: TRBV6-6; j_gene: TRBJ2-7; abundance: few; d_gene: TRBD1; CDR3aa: CASREDRAATYEQYF; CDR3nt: TGTGCCAGCAGAGAGGACAGGGCCGCCACCTACGAGCAGTACTTC
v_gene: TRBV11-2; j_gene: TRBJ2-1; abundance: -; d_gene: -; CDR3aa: CASTLDTSYYNEQFF; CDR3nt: TGTGCCAGCACCCTGGACACCTCCTATTACAATGAGCAGTTCTTC
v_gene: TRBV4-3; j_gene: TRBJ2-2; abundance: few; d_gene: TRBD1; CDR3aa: CASSHLDRAHTGELFF; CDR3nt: TGCGCCAGCAGCCACCTGGACAGGGCACACACCGGGGAGCTGTTTTTT
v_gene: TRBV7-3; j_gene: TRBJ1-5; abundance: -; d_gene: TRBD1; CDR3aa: CASSIPVRGRESNQPQHF; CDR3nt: TGTGCCAGCAGCATTCCTGTAAGGGGGCGAGAAAGCAATCAGCCCCAGCATTTT
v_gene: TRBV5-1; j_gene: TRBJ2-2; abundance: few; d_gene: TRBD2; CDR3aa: CASSLPSGTNTGELFF; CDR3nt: TGCGCCAGCAGCTTACCTAGCGGGACGAACACCGGGGAGCTGTTTTTT